A single sample is the source of the 2 T cell receptor beta chains below, sequenced in a study of T-cell memory formation after mild COVID-19. TCRdb ran MiXCR on the 5' RACE reads and lists one entry per CDR3 protein. The sample has about 130,000 distinct CDR3 sequences; approximately 15% are singletons. The sample consisted of PBMCs or a T cell subset sorted from them (not recorded which). The receptors were gathered from a man between 18 and 35 years old who had mild COVID-19 (a few samples of this study predate the infection). Cell type and time point are not known.

In its sample, this clonotype was seen a few times. V and J are TRBV12-3 or TRBV12-4 and TRBJ1-6, with D maybe TRBD1 (5 bases). With 10 bases removed from V and 8 bases from J, the gap between germline ends came to 18 bases. This CDR3 is built from 14 residues. The CDR3 DNA is TGTGCCACCAAAAACACCCGGGGGGATTCACCCCTCCACTTT. Protein: CATKNTRGDSPLHF.

This clonotype has more than one count but fewer than ten. The chain employs TRBV6-5 and TRBJ1-1, with D perhaps matching TRBD1 (6 bases). CDR1 and CDR2 from the germline V gene are MNHEY and SVGAGI. CDR3 length: 15 amino acids. V lost 8 bases and J lost 4, with 20 bases in between. The CDR3 loop reads CASRTIQGRVTEAFF. DNA of the CDR3: TGTGCCAGCCGAACGATACAGGGCCGCGTCACTGAAGCTTTCTTT.